The source of this T cell receptor beta chain is a study of CD8+CD57+ T cells in acquired aplastic anemia. Looking at the study overall: 3 to 3.5 ug was the average amount of DNA from sorted CD4+ and CD8+ cells.

The patients chosen for sequencing had shown expansion of CD8+CD57+ cells (detected by flow cytometry). Every one of the patients had aplastic anemia (severe, acquired). Blood samples were obtained from patients who had received no prior therapy. The TCR beta profiling, which covered VDJ combination and CDR3 sequence, was carried out using genomic DNA as the template. TCRdb used MiXCR to reprocess the reads, holding one entry per CDR3 protein. The sample holds 100,000 to 150,000 distinct CDR3 sequences, about 40% seen once. The CDR3 length is 12 residues. The V end lost 4 bases, the J end lost 11 bases, and 11 bases lay between the germline ends. Germline-derived CDR1 and CDR2 are SGHTA and FQGNSA.

Sequenced: sorted CD4+, CD8+, or CD8+CD57+ T cells (not recorded which) from PBMCs. This TCR was sampled from a human donor with aplastic anemia. V is TRBV7-2 and J is TRBJ1-4, with D possibly being TRBD1 (5 bases). Written as DNA, the CDR3 is TGTGCCAGCAGCTCGACAGCGCTCAAACTGTTTTTT. Translating it yields CASSSTALKLFF.